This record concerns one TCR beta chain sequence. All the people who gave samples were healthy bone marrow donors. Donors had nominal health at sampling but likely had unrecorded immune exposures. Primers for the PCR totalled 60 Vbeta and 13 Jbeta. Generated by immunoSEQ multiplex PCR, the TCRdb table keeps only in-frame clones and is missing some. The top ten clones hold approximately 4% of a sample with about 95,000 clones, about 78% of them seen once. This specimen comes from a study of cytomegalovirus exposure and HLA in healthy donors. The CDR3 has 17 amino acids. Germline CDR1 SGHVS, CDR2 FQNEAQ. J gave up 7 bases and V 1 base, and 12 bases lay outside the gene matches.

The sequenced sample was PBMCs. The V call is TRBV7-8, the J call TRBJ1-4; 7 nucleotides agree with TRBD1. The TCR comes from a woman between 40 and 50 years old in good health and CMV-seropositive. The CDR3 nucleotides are TGTGCCAGCAGCTTAGTGGGACAGAGCGTCCCCAGTGAAAAACTGTTTTTT. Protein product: CASSLVGQSVPSEKLFF.